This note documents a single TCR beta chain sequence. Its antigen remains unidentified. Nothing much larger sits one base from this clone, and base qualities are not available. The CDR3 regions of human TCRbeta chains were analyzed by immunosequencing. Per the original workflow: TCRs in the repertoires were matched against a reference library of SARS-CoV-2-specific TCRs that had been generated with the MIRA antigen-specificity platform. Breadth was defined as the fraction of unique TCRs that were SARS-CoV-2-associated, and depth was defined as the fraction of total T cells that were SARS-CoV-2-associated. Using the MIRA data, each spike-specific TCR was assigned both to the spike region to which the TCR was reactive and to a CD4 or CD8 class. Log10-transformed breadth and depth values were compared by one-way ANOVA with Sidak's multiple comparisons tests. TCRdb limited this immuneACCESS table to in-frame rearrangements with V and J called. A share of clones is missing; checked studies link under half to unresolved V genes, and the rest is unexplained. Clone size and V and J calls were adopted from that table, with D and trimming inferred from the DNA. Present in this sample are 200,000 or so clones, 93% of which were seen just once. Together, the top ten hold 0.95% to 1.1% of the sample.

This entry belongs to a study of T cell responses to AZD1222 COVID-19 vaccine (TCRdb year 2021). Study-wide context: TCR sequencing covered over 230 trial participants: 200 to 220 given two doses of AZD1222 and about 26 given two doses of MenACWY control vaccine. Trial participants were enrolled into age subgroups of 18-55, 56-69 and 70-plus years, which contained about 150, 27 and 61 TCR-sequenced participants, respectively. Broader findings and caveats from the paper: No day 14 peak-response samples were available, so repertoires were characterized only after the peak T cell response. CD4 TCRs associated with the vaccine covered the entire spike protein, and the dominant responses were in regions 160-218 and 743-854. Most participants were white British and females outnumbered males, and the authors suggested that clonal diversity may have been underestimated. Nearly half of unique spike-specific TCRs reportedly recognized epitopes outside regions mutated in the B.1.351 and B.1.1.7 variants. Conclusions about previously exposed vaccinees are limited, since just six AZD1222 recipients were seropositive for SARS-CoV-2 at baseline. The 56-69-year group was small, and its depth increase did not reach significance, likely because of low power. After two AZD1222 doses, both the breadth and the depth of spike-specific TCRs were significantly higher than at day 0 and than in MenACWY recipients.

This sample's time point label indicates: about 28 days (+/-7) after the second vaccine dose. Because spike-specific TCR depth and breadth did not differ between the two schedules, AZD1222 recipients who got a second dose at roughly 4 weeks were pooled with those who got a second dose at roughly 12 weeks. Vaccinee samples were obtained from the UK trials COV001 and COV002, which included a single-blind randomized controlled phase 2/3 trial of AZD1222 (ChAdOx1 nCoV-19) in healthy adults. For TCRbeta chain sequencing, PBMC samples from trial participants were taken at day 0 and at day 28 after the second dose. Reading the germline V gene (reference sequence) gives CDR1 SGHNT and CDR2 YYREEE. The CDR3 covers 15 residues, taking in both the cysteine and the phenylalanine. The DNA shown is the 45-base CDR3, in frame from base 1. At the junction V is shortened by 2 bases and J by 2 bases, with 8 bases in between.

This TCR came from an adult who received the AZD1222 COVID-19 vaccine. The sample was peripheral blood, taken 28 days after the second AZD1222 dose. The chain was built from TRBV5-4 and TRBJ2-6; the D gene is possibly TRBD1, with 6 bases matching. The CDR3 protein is CASSLQGAGANVLTF. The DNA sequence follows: TGTGCCAGCAGCTTACAGGGAGCTGGGGCCAACGTCCTGACTTTC.